Below are 22 T cell receptor beta chains sequenced from a single sample in a study of vaccination and CD4 T cells after COVID-19. Oncomine TCR Beta short-read sequencing was applied to DNA from cultured CD4+ T cells. TCRdb recomputed calls from the PCR reads with MiXCR, one row per CDR3 protein. Altogether about 23,000 distinct CDR3 sequences are present, around 64% being singletons, with the ten largest covering 20% to 25%. Treatment meaning: roughly 10-day PBMC culture with coronavirus spike peptide pools or control peptides (ViraFEST assay). Their target antigens are unknown. Source: CD4+ T cells from blood, cultured in vitro, taken after SARS-CoV-2 vaccination. The receptors derive from a human donor who received a COVID-19 vaccine.

This clonotype was counted between two and nine times. This sequence joins TRBV6-1 and TRBJ1-2, with TRBD1 identical over 9 bases. The CDR3 spans 14 residues. The V segment lost 7 bases and the J segment 2 bases; nucleotides outside the gene matches: 5. Germline CDR1 and CDR2: MNHNS and SASEGT. CDR3 protein: CASTGTGHNYGYTF. The CDR3 DNA reads as TGTGCCAGCACAGGGACAGGGCACAACTATGGCTACACCTTC.

The CDR3 region has the DNA TGCGCCAGCAGCTTGGGTGAAGACGAAGCTTTCTTT. This gives the protein CASSLGEDEAFF. The chain employs TRBV5-1 and TRBJ1-1, with D unclear. The germline V gene encodes CDR1 SGHRS and CDR2 YFSETQ. V lost 0 bases to trimming and J lost 8 bases, with 8 bases between them. This CDR3 comprises 12 residues.

This clonotype was picked up a small number of times. The rearrangement links TRBV20-1 to TRBJ1-5; TRBD1 matches 10 bases. The CDR3 loop spans 13 amino acids. Per germline, CDR1 DFQATT and CDR2 SNEGSKA (reference sequence). The V segment lost 6 bases and the J segment 5 bases; nucleotides outside the gene matches: 4. CDR3 DNA: TGCAGTGCGGGCGGGACAGGGGATCAGCCCCAGCATTTT. Amino acids: CSAGGTGDQPQHF.

This rearrangement joins TRBV20-1 to TRBJ1-1, with D perhaps TRBD1 (5 bases). V gave up 1 base and J gave up 8 bases, with 20 bases separating them. Per the germline V gene, CDR1 is DFQATT and CDR2 is SNEGSKA (reference sequence). The CDR3 sequence is 15 residues long. The CDR3 DNA sequence: TGCAGTGCTAGAGCACATCGCGGGGCAGGCGACGAAGCTTTCTTT. Protein: CSARAHRGAGDEAFF.

The CDR3 reads CSVATSGDTQYF. The DNA of the CDR3 is TGCAGCGTTGCGACGTCGGGAGATACGCAGTATTTT. V gene TRBV29-1 combines with J gene TRBJ2-3; D gene uncertain. With 4 bases removed from V and 5 bases from J, the gap between germline ends came to 10 bases. Germline CDR1 is SQVTM and CDR2 is ANQGSEA. This CDR3 contains 12 residues.

This chain joins TRBV28 and TRBJ2-5; either TRBD1 or TRBD2 may fit D (5 bases each). The V and J ends lost 3 bases and 7 bases respectively, with 12 bases between them. This CDR3 contains 13 residues. Germline V gives CDR1 MDHEN, CDR2 SYDVKM. The CDR3 nucleotides are TGTGCCAGCAGTTTCAGGGAGCGAGGGACCCAGTACTTC. Its protein product is CASSFRERGTQYF. The full variable domain, in which reference TRBV28 and TRBJ2-5 provide the parts outside the CDR3, is DVKVTQSSRYLVKRTGEKVFLECVQDMDHENMFWYRQDPGLGLRLIYFSYDVKMKEKGDIPEGYSVSREKKERFSLILESASTNQTSMYLCASSFRERGTQYFGPGTRLLVL.

The gene calls are TRBV7-2 and TRBJ2-7; TRBD2 is a possible D gene (7 bases). CDR1 and CDR2 (germline): SGHTA, FQGNSA. V dropped 5 bases and J dropped 7 bases, with 15 bases sitting between them. The CDR3 has 13 residues. CDR3 sequence reads: CASSLRGAREQYF. Here the CDR3 DNA reads TGTGCCAGCAGCCTCCGGGGGGCCAGGGAGCAGTACTTC.

The rearrangement uses TRBV27 and TRBJ1-2; 8 bases map to TRBD1. The trim removed 6 bases at V and 0 bases at J, leaving 3 bases unmatched. Germline CDR1 MNHEY, CDR2 SMNVEV (reference sequence). The CDR3 consists of 14 residues. The CDR3 region is CASRDRGTNYGYTF. CDR3 DNA: TGTGCCAGCAGAGACAGGGGAACTAACTATGGCTACACCTTC.

There are a few counts of this clonotype. The chain links TRBV7-2 to TRBJ2-3; 7 positions agree with TRBD1. The CDR3 is made up of 13 amino acids. The V gene's germline CDR1 is SGHTA and CDR2 FQGNSA. J was trimmed by 4 bases and V by 5 bases; bases with no gene match: 3. The CDR3 region is CASSLQGSDTQYF. The CDR3 nucleotides read TGTGCCAGCAGCCTACAGGGGTCAGATACGCAGTATTTT.

The V and J genes are TRBV2 and TRBJ1-2; D call uncertain. Germline CDR1 and CDR2: SNHLY and FYNNEI. The ends were cut back, 5 bases at V and 0 bases at J, with 13 bases in the middle. The CDR3 length is 15 residues. The CDR3 region is CASSQPLGANYGYTF. The CDR3 DNA sequence: TGTGCCAGCAGTCAGCCCCTTGGGGCTAACTATGGCTACACCTTC.

The chain is built from TRBV20-1 and TRBJ2-3, with 13 positions matching TRBD2. The CDR3 consists of 18 residues. Germline CDR1 is DFQATT and CDR2 is SNEGSKA (reference sequence). With V trimmed by 1 base and J by 1 base, 8 bases remained unmatched. CDR3 in amino acids: CSARAPILAGGRTDTQYF. Written as DNA, the CDR3 is TGCAGTGCTAGAGCTCCTATACTAGCGGGGGGGCGCACAGATACGCAGTATTTT.

The rearrangement joins TRBV7-2 to TRBJ2-7; 9 bases line up with TRBD2. This CDR3 is built from 16 residues. Looked up from germline, CDR1 is SGHTA and CDR2 is FQGNSA. V lost 1 base, J lost 0 bases, and 4 bases stayed unmatched. The CDR3 DNA reads TGTGCCAGCAGCTTAGAGGGCGGGGGGGACTCCTACGAGCAGTACTTC. Encoded protein: CASSLEGGGDSYEQYF.

The rearrangement links TRBV20-1 to TRBJ2-1; 10 nucleotides line up with TRBD2. Germline V gene data show CDR1 as DFQATT and CDR2 as SNEGSKA (reference sequence). This CDR3 has 13 residues. In DNA, the CDR3 is TGCAGCCCTAGCGGGGGAGACTACAATGAGCAGTTCTTC. Its protein is CSPSGGDYNEQFF.

The chain carries TRBV30 and TRBJ1-2; D unclear. Germline-derived CDR1 and CDR2 are GTSNPN and SVGIG (reference sequence). V lost 1 base to trimming and J lost 0 bases, with 18 bases between them. The CDR3 is 17 residues long. The DNA for the CDR3 is TGTGCCTGGAGTGGGCTATCGGCCCTTCTAGCTAACTATGGCTACACCTTC. Translated: CAWSGLSALLANYGYTF.

The V call is TRBV2, the J call TRBJ1-5; tentative D call: TRBD1 (6 bases). V was pared by 3 bases and J by 4 bases, with 13 bases between. CDR3 length: 15 amino acids. CDR1 is SNHLY, CDR2 FYNNEI, per germline. For the CDR3, the DNA is TGTGCCAGCAGTGATGGGGGGCGCGAGAATCAGCCCCAGCATTTT. Its translation is CASSDGGRENQPQHF. Full variable domain (outside the CDR3, taken from reference TRBV2 and TRBJ1-5): EPEVTQTPSHQVTQMGQEVILRCVPISNHLYFYWYRQILGQKVEFLVSFYNNEISEKSEIFDDQFSVERPDGSNFTLKIRSTKLEDSAMYFCASSDGGRENQPQHFGDGTRLSIL.

The J gene is TRBJ1-2, the V gene TRBV6-1; D is possibly TRBD1 (6 bases). The germline V gene encodes CDR1 MNHNS and CDR2 SASEGT. V was pared by 6 bases and J by 5 bases, with 13 bases between. The CDR3 is made up of 13 amino acids. CDR3 nucleotide sequence: TGTGCCAGCAGCGATAGACAGGCTTATGGCTACACCTTC. This encodes CASSDRQAYGYTF.

The V gene is TRBV12-3 or TRBV12-4, the J gene TRBJ2-3; 9 bases line up with TRBD2. V lost 5 bases and J lost 2; bases outside the gene matches: 11. The CDR3 covers 17 residues. CDR3 amino acids: CASSKPAGGRVTDTQYF. CDR3 DNA: TGTGCCAGCAGTAAACCCGCGGGGGGGCGGGTCACAGATACGCAGTATTTT.

The genes are TRBV23-1 and TRBJ2-2, with a tentative D call TRBD1 (6 bases). TRBV23-1 is annotated as an ORF whose role is uncertain. The germline V and J ends were trimmed by 3 bases and 2 bases, with 19 bases remaining between them. The CDR3 extends over 18 amino acids. The CDR3 nucleotides are TGCGCCAGCAGTCACCGGAGCCCCGGGACACTAAACACCGGGGAGCTGTTTTTT. It is translated as CASSHRSPGTLNTGELFF.

The chain links TRBV19 to TRBJ1-5, with unresolved D. Germline CDR1 is LNHDA and CDR2 is SQIVND (reference sequence). The CDR3 extends over 12 amino acids. Trimming cost V 6 bases and J 6 bases, with 9 bases left between them. The CDR3 sequence: CASRISTQPQHF. For the CDR3, the DNA is TGTGCCAGTAGAATAAGTACTCAGCCCCAGCATTTT.

This clonotype occurred once. This chain links TRBV6-5 with TRBJ2-5; tentatively, D is TRBD2 (7 bases). The germline V and J ends were trimmed by 0 bases and 0 bases, with 17 bases remaining between them. Germline-derived CDR1 and CDR2 are MNHEY and SVGAGI. The CDR3 runs to 18 residues. CDR3 loop: CASSYSTIAGAYQETQYF. CDR3 in DNA: TGTGCCAGCAGTTACTCGACGATTGCGGGGGCGTACCAAGAGACCCAGTACTTC.

V usage is TRBV2 and J usage is TRBJ2-5, with a tentative D call TRBD2 (5 bases). The CDR3 is 15 amino acids. With 2 bases removed from V and 5 bases from J, the gap between germline ends came to 15 bases. Germline V gene lookup returns CDR1 SNHLY and CDR2 FYNNEI. The DNA of the CDR3 is TGTGCCAGCAGTGAACTAGCCTCGAAAGGGGAGACCCAGTACTTC. Translation gives CASSELASKGETQYF.

The chain uses TRBV30 and TRBJ1-5; D might be TRBD1 (5 bases). The CDR3 extends over 15 amino acids. Trimming stripped 2 bases from V and 2 bases from J, with 13 bases between. Looked up from germline, CDR1 is GTSNPN and CDR2 is SVGIG (reference sequence). The CDR3 is CAWSSGTEGNQPQHF. The CDR3 DNA follows: TGTGCCTGGAGTTCCGGGACGGAGGGCAATCAGCCCCAGCATTTT.